What follows are 2 T cell receptor beta chains derived from one specimen sequenced in a study of OX40 agonist ivuxolimab in advanced cancers. Assay: immunoSEQ multiplex PCR; the TCRdb copy retains only in-frame clones and omits some. This table holds 65,000 to 85,000 clones, 89% found once. The sequencing here drew on CD4+ or CD8+ T cells sorted from blood, taken in a trial of the OX40 agonist ivuxolimab. Receptors were obtained from an adult with an advanced solid tumor such as melanoma, head and neck, liver or kidney cancer.

J is TRBJ1-2 and V is TRBV29-1; a weak D match, TRBD1 (5 bases). The germline V and J ends were trimmed by 4 bases and 3 bases, with 15 bases remaining between them. Germline-derived CDR1 and CDR2 are SQVTM and ANQGSEA. The CDR3 length is 14 residues. The CDR3, as DNA: TGCAGCGTTGTGGGGACCACCGGGGACTATGGCTACACCTTC. It encodes CSVVGTTGDYGYTF.

This chain uses TRBV12-5 with TRBJ2-3; 7 nucleotides align to TRBD1. CDR3 length: 18 amino acids. Germline V lookup: CDR1 LGHNT, CDR2 FRNRAP. The V gene end was trimmed by 9 bases and the J gene end by 0 bases; junction bases not matched to a gene: 18. CDR3 amino acids: CASGPGQTTHQSTDTQYF. In DNA, the CDR3 is TGTGCTAGCGGGCCGGGACAGACAACCCATCAGAGCACAGATACGCAGTATTTT.